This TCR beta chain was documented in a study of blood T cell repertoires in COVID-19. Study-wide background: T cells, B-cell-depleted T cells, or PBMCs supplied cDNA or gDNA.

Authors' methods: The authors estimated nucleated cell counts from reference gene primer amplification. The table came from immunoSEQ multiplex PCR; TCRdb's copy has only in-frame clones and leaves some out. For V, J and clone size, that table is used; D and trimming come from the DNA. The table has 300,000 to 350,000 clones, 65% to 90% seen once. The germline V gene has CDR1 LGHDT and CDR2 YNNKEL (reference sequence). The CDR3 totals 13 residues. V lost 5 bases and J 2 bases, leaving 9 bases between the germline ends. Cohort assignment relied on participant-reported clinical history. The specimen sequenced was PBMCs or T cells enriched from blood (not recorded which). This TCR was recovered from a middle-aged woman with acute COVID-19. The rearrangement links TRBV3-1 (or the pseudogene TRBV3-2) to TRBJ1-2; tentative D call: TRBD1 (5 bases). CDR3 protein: CASSRTQNYGYTF. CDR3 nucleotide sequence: TGTGCCAGCAGCAGGACACAAAACTATGGCTACACCTTC.